This T cell receptor beta chain was found in a study of T-cell reconstitution after alpha-beta-depleted transplantation in children. The CDR3 contains 13 residues. CDR1 is SGHVS, CDR2 FQNEAQ, per germline. Trimming took 5 bases from V and 6 from J, leaving 12 bases between them. Points on this clonotype: The antigen remains undetermined.

TCRbeta library preparation incorporated unique molecular identifiers. MiXCR was run by TCRdb on the PCR reads, yielding one entry per CDR3 protein. In the table there are 600,000 to 700,000 distinct CDR3 sequences, 13% of which are singletons. The study's findings and limits: Several hundred expanded graft clones reportedly gave rise to the alpha-beta T cells present about two months after transplant. Surviving recipient T cells and thymic progenitors produced the high day-60 TCRbeta diversity seen in some patients. Most T-cell counts and diversity one year after the transplant came from T cells that were newly produced.

This chain connects TRBV7-8 to TRBJ2-3; D is uncertain. The receptor was isolated from a girl aged 2-15 years with congenital amegakaryocytic thrombocytopenia, due to receive a stem cell transplant. The sequenced sample was PBMCs, obtained before TCRalphabeta/CD19-depleted stem cell transplant. The CDR3 DNA reads TGTGCCAGCAGCCACGCTACACGTGATACGCAGTATTTT. The encoded protein is CASSHATRDTQYF.